Below are 4 T cell receptor beta chains sequenced from a single sample in a study of beta chain features in type 1 diabetes (dated by TCRdb to 2016 to 2019). To prepare the library, the immunoSEQ multiplex PCR assay was applied. The entire isolated RNA was reverse transcribed using the High Capacity cDNA Reverse Transcription Kit, and thus expressed TCRB transcripts were sequenced. TCRdb took this table from immuneACCESS and kept in-frame rearrangements with V and J called. Such tables lack part of the clones; where checked against another copy, unresolved V genes explain under half of the gap, and the rest is unexplained. The sample table lists 140,000 or so clones, around 9.3% of them with a count of one. Of the sample, about 1.3% is held by the ten largest clones. Specimen: naive CD4+ T cells from blood. The cell subset or site tag for this specimen amounts to: true naive CD4+ T cells. These receptors all stem from a man younger than 35 in good health.

The V and J genes are TRBV27 and TRBJ2-1, with 7 bases that match TRBD2. CDR1 and CDR2 from the germline V gene are MNHEY and SMNVEV (reference sequence). This CDR3 region has 16 residues. The V segment lost 4 bases and the J segment 2 bases; nucleotides outside the gene matches: 8. The CDR3 region is CASSSRLAGAYNEQFF. Written as DNA, the CDR3 is TGTGCCAGCAGTTCCCGACTAGCAGGCGCCTACAATGAGCAGTTCTTC.

In regard to this clone: At one boundary the junction diverges from the germline segment, which might be a read error. The chain links TRBV6-1 to TRBJ2-3; 10 bases align to TRBD2. The CDR3 spans 15 residues. Germline-derived CDR1 and CDR2 are MNHNS and SASEGT. CDR3 loop: CAISELAGPTDTQYF. The CDR3 DNA is TGTGCCATCAGTGAACTAGCGGGGCCCACAGATACGCAGTATTTT.

This clone was picked up a small number of times. The rearrangement joins TRBV7-2 to TRBJ2-1, with TRBD2 identical over 9 bases. Germline CDR1 reads SGHTA; CDR2 reads FQGNSA. J was trimmed by 7 bases and V by 5 bases; bases with no gene match: 9. The CDR3 covers 15 residues. CDR3 bases: TGTGCCAGCAGCCCCCGGCGGCTAGCGGGGAATGAGCAGTTCTTC. Its translation: CASSPRRLAGNEQFF.

In nucleotides, the CDR3 is TGTGCCAGCAGGCGCCCTAGCGGGGGGGCGACGGCGGAGACCCAGTACTTC. Translation: CASRRPSGGATAETQYF. The chain combines TRBV5-6 with TRBJ2-5, with 12 bases aligning to TRBD2. J was trimmed by 5 bases and V by 5 bases; bases with no gene match: 13. Germline CDR1 and CDR2: SGHDT and YYEEEE. This CDR3 has 17 amino acids.